This entry concerns a single TCR beta chain. Libraries were prepared by immunoSEQ multiplex PCR; TCRdb keeps only in-frame clonotypes and omits some of them. The sample carries some 140,000 clones, about three quarters recorded once. The record originates from a study of blood T cell repertoires in COVID-19. CDR3 length equals 15 residues. Losses at the gene ends were 1 base for V and 7 bases for J; bases not matched to a gene: 6. Germline V gene lookup returns CDR1 MGHRA and CDR2 YSYEKL. This TCR derives from an elderly man with acute or convalescent COVID-19. The source material was peripheral blood. This rearrangement joins TRBV4-1 to TRBJ2-2, with 7 bases aligning to TRBD1. The CDR3 nucleotides are TGCGCCAGCAGCCAAGGGGAGACAGGGCACGGGGAGCTGTTTTTT. Translating it yields CASSQGETGHGELFF.